The clone carrying this T cell receptor (beta chain) was observed a handful of times. Its target is unknown. Each CDR3 protein is one row after TCRdb ran MiXCR on the reads. This sample has 800,000 to 950,000 distinct CDR3 sequences, with less than 35% found just once. The sample is drawn from a study of T cell repertoires in cytomegalovirus infection. Germline V gene data show CDR1 as LGHNT and CDR2 as FRNRAP. The CDR3 has 12 residues. Trimming cost V 5 bases and J 4 bases, with 8 bases left between them. The V call is TRBV12-5, the J call TRBJ1-2; D is unclear. This sequence originates from a human donor in good health (CMV status not recorded). Some clones in this sample may be carry-over from other donors' samples. Sample: cultured CD8+ T cells from PBMCs, taken from culture after CMV antigen stimulation. CDR3 sequence reads: CASGGRGYGYTF. In nucleotides, the CDR3 is TGTGCTAGTGGTGGTCGGGGCTATGGCTACACCTTC. Supplemented by reference TRBV12-5 and TRBJ1-2, the full variable domain reads DARVTQTPRHKVTEMGQEVTMRCQPILGHNTVFWYRQTMMQGLELLAYFRNRAPLDDSGMPKDRFSAEMPDATLATLKIQPSEPRDSAVYFCASGGRGYGYTFGSGTRLTVV.